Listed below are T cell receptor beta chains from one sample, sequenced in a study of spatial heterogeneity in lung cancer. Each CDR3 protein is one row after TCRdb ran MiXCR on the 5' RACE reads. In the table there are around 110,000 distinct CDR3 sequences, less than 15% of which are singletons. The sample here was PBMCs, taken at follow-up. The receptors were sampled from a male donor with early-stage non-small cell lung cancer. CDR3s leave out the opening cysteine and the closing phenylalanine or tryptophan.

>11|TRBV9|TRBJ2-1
ASNRVRGDEQF
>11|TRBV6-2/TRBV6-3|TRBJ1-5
ASSAAEYQPQH
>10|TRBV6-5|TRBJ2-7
ASMDSSYEQY
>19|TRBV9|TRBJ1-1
ASSATDPRTGGFWRNTEAF
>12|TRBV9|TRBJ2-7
ASSPAGQSDEQY
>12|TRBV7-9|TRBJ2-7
ASSYTGGSYEQY
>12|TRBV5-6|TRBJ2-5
ASSLLRGQETQY
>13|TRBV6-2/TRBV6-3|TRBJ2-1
ASRTLAGGFNEQF
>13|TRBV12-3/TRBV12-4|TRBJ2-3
ASSPTAGGTDTQY
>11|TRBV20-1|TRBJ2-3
SYNKQGADTQY
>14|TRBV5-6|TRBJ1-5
ASSLVGGRGNQPQH
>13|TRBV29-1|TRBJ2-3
SVEGGQGGTDTQY
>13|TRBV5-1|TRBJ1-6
ASSLETGRNSPLH
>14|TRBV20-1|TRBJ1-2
SARGFSRVQIYGYT
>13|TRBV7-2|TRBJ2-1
ASSQGLAGGNEQF
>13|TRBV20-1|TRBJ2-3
SARGGTSNTDTQY
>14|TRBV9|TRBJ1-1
ASSVDRGGRNTEAF
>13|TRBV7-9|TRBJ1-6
ASSPRGSYNSPLH
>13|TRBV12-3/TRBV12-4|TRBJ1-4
ASSYGDRQNEKLF
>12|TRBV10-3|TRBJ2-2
AIRGTGNTGELF
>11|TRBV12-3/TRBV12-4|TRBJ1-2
ASSTGRIYGYT